A selection of T cell receptor beta chains follows, all from one sample in a study of cytomegalovirus exposure and HLA in healthy donors. Only in-frame clones appear in the TCRdb table, and some are missing; sequencing was by immunoSEQ multiplex PCR. The sample contains approximately 200,000 clones, 60% to 80% of which appear only once. Sequenced sample: PBMCs. These receptors came from a woman in her twenties or thirties in good health and CMV-seropositive. Each CDR3 is given with its conserved first and last residue. Each record gives: J gene, clone size, D gene, V gene, CDR3 DNA, CDR3 protein. A D gene is named only where the DNA matches it firmly. A row's size may be missing; if present it is once, few, many or a size class.

>TRBJ2-2|.|TRBD2|TRBV19
TGTGCCAGTACCACTTCCCGGCTAGCGGAACACACCGGGGAGCTGTTTTTT
CASTTSRLAEHTGELFF
>TRBJ2-3|.|TRBD2|TRBV29-1
TGCAGCTGTGGGGGGGGTAGAGGAGATACGCAGTATTTT
CSCGGGRGDTQYF
>TRBJ2-5|.|TRBD2|TRBV29-1
TGCAGCGTTGACGGACTAGCGGGAGAGACCCAGTACTTC
CSVDGLAGETQYF
>TRBJ2-7|.|.|TRBV6-6
TGTGCCAGCCGGGGTCGCGAGCAGTACTTC
CASRGREQYF
>TRBJ2-7|.|.|TRBV25-1
TGTGCCAGTAGCTCCTACGAGCAGTACTTC
CASSSYEQYF
>TRBJ2-2|.|TRBD2|TRBV28
TGTGCCAGCTCCAAGCGGGAGTCCACCGGGGAGCTGTTTTTT
CASSKRESTGELFF
>TRBJ2-3|.|.|TRBV29-1
TGCAGCGTTGAGGGGACTAGCACAGATACGCAGTATTTT
CSVEGTSTDTQYF
>TRBJ1-1|.|TRBD1|TRBV6-6
TGTGCCAGCAGCAGGGGGCAGGGGAAAGTGAACACTGAAGCTTTCTTT
CASSRGQGKVNTEAFF
>TRBJ2-6|.|TRBD1|TRBV2
TGTGCCAGCAGTACAGGGGGTTCGGGGGCCAACGTCCTGACTTTC
CASSTGGSGANVLTF
>TRBJ2-1|.|.|TRBV4-1
TGCGCCAGCAGCGCGGACTCCGGCCCTTACAATGAGCAGTTCTTC
CASSADSGPYNEQFF
>TRBJ1-2|.|.|TRBV6-5
TGTGCCAGCAGCCGCAAGGGAAGGGGTGACTATGGCTACACCTTC
CASSRKGRGDYGYTF
>TRBJ1-1|.|.|TRBV5-1
TGCGCCAGCAGCTTGGGCTGGGTAGCGAACACTGAAGCTTTCTTT
CASSLGWVANTEAFF
>TRBJ2-7|few|TRBD1|TRBV19
TGTGCCAGTAGCTCCACAGGGGGCGACTACGAGCAGTACTTC
CASSSTGGDYEQYF
>TRBJ2-1|.|TRBD1|TRBV4-1
TGCGCCAGCAGCCAGCTCTCTGGGACAGGGGTGAATGAGCAGTTCTTC
CASSQLSGTGVNEQFF
>TRBJ2-1|few|.|TRBV5-4
TGTGCCAGCAGCCTACAGGGCCCTGGCAGTGAGCAGTTCTTC
CASSLQGPGSEQFF
>TRBJ2-7|.|.|TRBV28
TGTGCCAGCAAGGGGCCCTACGAGCAGTACTTC
CASKGPYEQYF
>TRBJ1-2|.|.|TRBV9
TGTGCCAGCAGCGTAGAACAGGTCCCTTACACCTTC
CASSVEQVPYTF
>TRBJ2-5|.|.|TRBV18
TGTGCCAGCTCACCAGAGGGACTCTTAGGAGGAGAGACCCAGTACTTC
CASSPEGLLGGETQYF
>TRBJ1-2|.|.|TRBV10-3
TGTGCCACCCAGGAGGGGATTAACTATGGCTACACCTTC
CATQEGINYGYTF
>TRBJ1-1|.|.|TRBV27
TGTGCCAGTTTCAGGGGAACTGAAGCTTTCTTT
CASFRGTEAFF
>TRBJ2-1|.|.|TRBV19
TGTGCCAGTAGAATGGGGGGACAGAACAATGAGCAGTTCTTC
CASRMGGQNNEQFF
>TRBJ2-1|.|.|TRBV20-1
TGCCGACAGGCATCGGGGAATGAGCAGTTCTTC
CRQASGNEQFF
>TRBJ2-3|.|TRBD2|TRBV2
TGTGCCAGCAGTGAAGGAGGGATTGGGACTAGCAGCACAGATACGCAGTATTTT
CASSEGGIGTSSTDTQYF
>TRBJ2-1|.|TRBD2|TRBV2
TGTGCCAGCAGTTGGACTAGCAGCAAAGATGAGCAGTTCTTC
CASSWTSSKDEQFF
>TRBJ2-7|.|.|TRBV6-5
TGTGCCAGCAGTTACTCGCCTCGTGGAGCCTACGAGCAGTACTTC
CASSYSPRGAYEQYF
>TRBJ1-5|.|TRBD1|TRBV6-1
TGTGCCTGCCAGGGGGCTCTACAGCCCCAGCATTTT
CACQGALQPQHF
>TRBJ1-1|.|.|TRBV7-6
TGTGCCAGCTGGCAGAACACTGAAGCTTTCTTT
CASWQNTEAFF
>TRBJ2-2|.|TRBD2|TRBV5-4
TGTGCCAGCAGCTTTGATCCCGGACTAGCGGCTAGCGGGGAGCTGTTTTTT
CASSFDPGLAASGELFF
>TRBJ1-4|.|.|TRBV18
TGTGCCAGCTCACCCCTACGGGCTAATGAAAAACTGTTTTTT
CASSPLRANEKLFF
>TRBJ2-1|.|TRBD1|TRBV20-1
TGCAGTGCTACCTCCGGGACAGGGACGTTCTTC
CSATSGTGTFF
>TRBJ1-5|.|TRBD1|TRBV7-6
TGTGCCAGCAGCTTGGGACAGGGGTTGGGACAGTCCCAGCATTTT
CASSLGQGLGQSQHF
>TRBJ2-2|.|TRBD2|TRBV10-2
TGCGCCACTCGTGGGGGGAGGGGGAACACCGGGGAGCTGTTTTTT
CATRGGRGNTGELFF
>TRBJ1-1|.|TRBD1|TRBV5-6
TGTGCCAGCAGTAGCAGGGGGAGGAACACTGAAGCTTTCTTT
CASSSRGRNTEAFF
>TRBJ2-1|few|.|TRBV5-1
TGCGCCAGCAGCTTGACCGGGAGCCCCTACAATGAGCAGTTCTTC
CASSLTGSPYNEQFF
>TRBJ2-1|.|TRBD2|TRBV4-2
TGTGCCAGCAGCCAGACTAGCGGGAGCTACAATGAGCAGTTCTTC
CASSQTSGSYNEQFF
>TRBJ1-3|.|.|TRBV7-8
TGTGCCAGCAGCTCCTCAGTCGAAGGAAACACCATATATTTT
CASSSSVEGNTIYF
>TRBJ2-3|.|.|TRBV6-1
TGTGCCAGCAGTGAAAATTTGTTGACAGGTTCTAGCACAGATACGCAGTATTTT
CASSENLLTGSSTDTQYF
>TRBJ1-1|.|.|TRBV7-8
TGTGCCAGCAGCTTAGGGGGCGGAATCATGAACACTGAAGCTTTCTTT
CASSLGGGIMNTEAFF
>TRBJ2-5|.|TRBD2|TRBV6-5
TGTGCCAGCAGTTTTAGCGGGGAGTCGAAGGAGCAGTACTTC
CASSFSGESKEQYF
>TRBJ2-2|.|TRBD1|TRBV28
TGTGCCAGCAGGAGCCGTTGGACAGGAGCTAACACCGGGGAGCTGTTTTTT
CASRSRWTGANTGELFF
>TRBJ2-7|.|TRBD1|TRBV28
TGTGCCAGCAGCACGACAGGGCTCGAGCAGTACTTC
CASSTTGLEQYF
>TRBJ2-7|.|.|TRBV28
TGTGCCAGCAGTATTAGCGCTACCTACGAGCAGTACTTC
CASSISATYEQYF
>TRBJ1-2|few|TRBD1|TRBV27
TGTGCCAGCAGGGACAGGGGGCGCTTGGGGGGCTACACCTTC
CASRDRGRLGGYTF
>TRBJ2-1|.|TRBD1|TRBV12-5
TGTGCTAGTGGGACAGGGCTTAGCGAGCAGTTCTTC
CASGTGLSEQFF
>TRBJ2-3|.|.|TRBV7-2
TGTGCCAGCAGCTTAGCCAACAGAGGGACAGATACGCAGTATTTT
CASSLANRGTDTQYF
>TRBJ2-3|.|.|TRBV28
TGTGCCAGCAGTTTGGGCGGGGTCGGCGGTACGCAGTATTTT
CASSLGGVGGTQYF
>TRBJ2-1|.|TRBD2|TRBV5-1
TGCGCCAGCAGGCCCGGACTAGCGGGAGGAGGATCCTACAATGAGCAGTTCTTC
CASRPGLAGGGSYNEQFF